This paragraph reports one T cell receptor (beta chain). Its specificity is not known. V dropped 0 bases and J dropped 4 bases, with 13 bases sitting between them. This CDR3 spans 16 amino acids. The germline gives CDR1 SGHDN, CDR2 FVKESK. A J-beta primer mix and a sample-barcoded 5' primer were used in a second PCR of about 7 to 12 cycles. MiXCR, run by TCRdb on the 5' RACE reads, gives a single entry per CDR3 protein. The data hold more than 650,000 distinct CDR3 sequences, with about 24% observed a single time. The data derive from a study of blood T cells in healthy people across ages. Study results and caveats: Getting older went along with TCR beta diversity per million T cells dropping roughly linearly. Underestimates were what the diversity estimates from one million T cells were considered to be.

The chain is built from TRBV14 and TRBJ1-5; a weak D match, TRBD1 (5 bases). This TCR derives from a man between 65 and 79 years old in good health. The sequencing sample was made of blood. The CDR3 reads CASSQDPKRGNQPQHF. CDR3 sequence (DNA): TGTGCCAGCAGCCAAGATCCGAAAAGGGGAAATCAGCCCCAGCATTTT. Full variable domain (remainder filled in from reference TRBV14 and TRBJ1-5): EAGVTQFPSHSVIEKGQTVTLRCDPISGHDNLYWYRRVMGKEIKFLLHFVKESKQDESGMPNNRFLAERTGGTYSTLKVQPAELEDSGVYFCASSQDPKRGNQPQHFGDGTRLSIL.